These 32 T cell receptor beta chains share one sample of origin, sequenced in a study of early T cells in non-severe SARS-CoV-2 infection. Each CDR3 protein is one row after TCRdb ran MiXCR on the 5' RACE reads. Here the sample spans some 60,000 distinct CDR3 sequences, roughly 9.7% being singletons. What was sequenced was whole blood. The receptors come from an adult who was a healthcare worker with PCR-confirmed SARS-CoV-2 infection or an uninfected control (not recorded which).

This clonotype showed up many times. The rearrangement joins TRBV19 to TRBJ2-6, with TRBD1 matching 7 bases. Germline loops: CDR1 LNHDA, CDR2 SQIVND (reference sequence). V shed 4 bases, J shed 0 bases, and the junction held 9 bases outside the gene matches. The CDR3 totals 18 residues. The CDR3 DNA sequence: TGTGCCAGTAGTAAAGCACAGGGGCTATCCTCTGGGGCCAACGTCCTGACTTTC. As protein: CASSKAQGLSSGANVLTF.

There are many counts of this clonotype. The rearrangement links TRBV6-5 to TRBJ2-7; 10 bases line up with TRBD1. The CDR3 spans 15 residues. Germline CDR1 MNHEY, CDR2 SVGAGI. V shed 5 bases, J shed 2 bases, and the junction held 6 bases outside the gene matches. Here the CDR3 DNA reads TGTGCCAGCAGTGATCCGGGACAGGGGACCTACGAGCAGTACTTC. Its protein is CASSDPGQGTYEQYF.

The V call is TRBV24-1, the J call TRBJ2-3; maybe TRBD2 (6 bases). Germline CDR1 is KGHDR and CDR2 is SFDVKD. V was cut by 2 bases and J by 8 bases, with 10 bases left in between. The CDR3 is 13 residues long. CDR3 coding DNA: TGTGCCACCAGTGATTCACTAGCCGGTACGCAGTATTTT. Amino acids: CATSDSLAGTQYF.

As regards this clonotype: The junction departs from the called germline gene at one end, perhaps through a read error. The CDR3 spells CVIRGADTQYF. The CDR3 DNA reads as TGTGTCATCCGAGGTGCCGATACGCAGTATTTT. This sequence joins TRBV10-3 and TRBJ2-3; D is unclear. This CDR3 has 11 amino acids. Looked up from germline, CDR1 is ENHRY and CDR2 is SYGVKD.

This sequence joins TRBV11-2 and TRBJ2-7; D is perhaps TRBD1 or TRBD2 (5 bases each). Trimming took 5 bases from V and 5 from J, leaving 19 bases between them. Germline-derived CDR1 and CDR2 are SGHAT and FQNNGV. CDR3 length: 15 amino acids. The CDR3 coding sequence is TGTGCCAGCAGCCATTCCGGGACGAGTAAGAACGAGCAGTACTTC. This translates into CASSHSGTSKNEQYF.

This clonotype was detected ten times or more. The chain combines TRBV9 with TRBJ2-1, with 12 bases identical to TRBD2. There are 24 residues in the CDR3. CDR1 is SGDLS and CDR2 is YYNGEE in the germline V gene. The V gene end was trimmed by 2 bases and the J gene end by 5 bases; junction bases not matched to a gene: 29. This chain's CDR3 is CASSVSAGTGTGLLAGGGNNEQFF. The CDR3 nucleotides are TGTGCCAGCAGCGTCTCCGCCGGGACAGGGACCGGATTACTAGCGGGAGGAGGGAACAATGAGCAGTTCTTC.

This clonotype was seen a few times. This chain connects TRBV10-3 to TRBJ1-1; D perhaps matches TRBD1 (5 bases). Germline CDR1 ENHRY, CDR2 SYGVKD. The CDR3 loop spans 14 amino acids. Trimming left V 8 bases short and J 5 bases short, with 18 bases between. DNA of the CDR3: TGTGCCATCCGGGGGGGTACCGCGGGGACTGAAGCTTTCTTT. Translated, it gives CAIRGGTAGTEAFF.

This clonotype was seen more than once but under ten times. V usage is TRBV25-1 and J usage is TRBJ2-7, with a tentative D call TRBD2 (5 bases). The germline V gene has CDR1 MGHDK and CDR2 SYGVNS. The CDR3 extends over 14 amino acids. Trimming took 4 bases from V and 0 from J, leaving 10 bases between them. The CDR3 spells CASSGRRSSYEQYF. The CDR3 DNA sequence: TGTGCCAGCAGTGGACGGAGGAGCTCCTACGAGCAGTACTTC.

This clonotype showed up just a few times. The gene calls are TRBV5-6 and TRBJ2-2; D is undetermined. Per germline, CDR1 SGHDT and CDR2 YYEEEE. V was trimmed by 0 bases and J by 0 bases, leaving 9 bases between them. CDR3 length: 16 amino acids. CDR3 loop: CASSLVGRANTGELFF. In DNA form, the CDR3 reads TGTGCCAGCAGCTTGGTTGGGCGAGCGAACACCGGGGAGCTGTTTTTT. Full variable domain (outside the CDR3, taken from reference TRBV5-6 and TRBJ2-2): DAGVTQSPTHLIKTRGQQVTLRCSPKSGHDTVSWYQQALGQGPQFIFQYYEEEERQRGNFPDRFSGHQFPNYSSELNVNALLLGDSALYLCASSLVGRANTGELFFGEGSRLTVL.

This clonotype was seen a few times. Written as DNA, the CDR3 is TGTGCCACCAGCAGAGCCCGACGGACAGGGGGAGTTGAGACCCAGTACTTC. Its protein is CATSRARRTGGVETQYF. V usage is TRBV15 and J usage is TRBJ2-5; 10 nucleotides line up with TRBD1. Per the germline V gene, CDR1 is LNHNV and CDR2 is YYDKDF (reference sequence). The junction had 10 bases not matched to a gene; V was cut back by 1 base and J by 5 bases. The CDR3 is made up of 17 amino acids.

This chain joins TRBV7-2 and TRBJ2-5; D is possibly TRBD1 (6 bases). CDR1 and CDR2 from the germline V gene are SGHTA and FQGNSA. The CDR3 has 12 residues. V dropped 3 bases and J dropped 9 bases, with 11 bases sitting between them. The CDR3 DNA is TGTGCCAGCAGCTTGTACGCAGGGGCCCAGTACTTC. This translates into CASSLYAGAQYF.

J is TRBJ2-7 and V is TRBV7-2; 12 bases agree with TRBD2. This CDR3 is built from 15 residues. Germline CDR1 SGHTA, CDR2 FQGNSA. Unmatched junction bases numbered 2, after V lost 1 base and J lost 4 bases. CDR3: CASSLGGLAGYEQYF. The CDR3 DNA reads TGTGCCAGCAGCTTAGGAGGACTAGCGGGATACGAGCAGTACTTC. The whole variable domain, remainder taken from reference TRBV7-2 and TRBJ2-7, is GAGVSQSPSNKVTEKGKDVELRCDPISGHTALYWYRQSLGQGLEFLIYFQGNSAPDKSGLPSDRFSAERTGGSVSTLTIQRTQQEDSAVYLCASSLGGLAGYEQYFGPGTRLTVT.

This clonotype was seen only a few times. CDR3 nucleotides: TGTGCCAGCAGCCAGAGGGACAGGTCTGACAATGAGCAGTTCTTC. It codes for CASSQRDRSDNEQFF. The chain employs TRBV3-1 and TRBJ2-1; the match to TRBD1 covers 8 bases. Germline V gene data show CDR1 as LGHDT and CDR2 as YNNKEL (reference sequence). J was trimmed by 5 bases and V by 3 bases; bases with no gene match: 6. This CDR3 region has 15 residues.

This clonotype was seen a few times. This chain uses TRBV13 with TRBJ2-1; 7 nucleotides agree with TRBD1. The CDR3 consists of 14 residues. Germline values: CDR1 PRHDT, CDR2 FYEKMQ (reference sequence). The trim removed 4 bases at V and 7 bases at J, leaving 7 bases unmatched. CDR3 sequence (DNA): TGTGCCAGCAGCTACTACAGGGGTAGGAATGAGCAGTTCTTC. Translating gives CASSYYRGRNEQFF.

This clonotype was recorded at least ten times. CDR3: CASSFGQGDENEQFF. The DNA for the CDR3 is TGTGCCAGCAGCTTCGGACAGGGGGACGAGAATGAGCAGTTCTTC. This sequence joins TRBV7-3 and TRBJ2-1; 10 bases align to TRBD1. The CDR3 covers 15 residues. The germline V gene encodes CDR1 SGHTA and CDR2 FQGTGA. The V segment lost 3 bases and the J segment 7 bases; nucleotides outside the gene matches: 6.

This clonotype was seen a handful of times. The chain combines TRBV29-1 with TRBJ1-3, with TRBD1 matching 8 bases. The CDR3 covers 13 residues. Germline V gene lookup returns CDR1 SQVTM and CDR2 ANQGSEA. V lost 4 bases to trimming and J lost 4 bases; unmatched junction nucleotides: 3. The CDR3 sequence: CSVVRDRGNTIYF. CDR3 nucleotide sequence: TGCAGCGTTGTCCGGGACAGGGGAAACACCATATATTTT.

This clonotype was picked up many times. The CDR3 protein is CASSSSRGFNEQYF. The CDR3 DNA reads as TGCGCCAGCAGTTCTAGCAGGGGTTTCAACGAGCAGTACTTC. The V gene is TRBV5-1, the J gene TRBJ2-7, with a weak D call TRBD1 (6 bases). Germline assignment: CDR1 SGHRS and CDR2 YFSETQ. V lost 5 bases, J lost 5 bases, and 17 bases lay in between. This CDR3 contains 14 residues.

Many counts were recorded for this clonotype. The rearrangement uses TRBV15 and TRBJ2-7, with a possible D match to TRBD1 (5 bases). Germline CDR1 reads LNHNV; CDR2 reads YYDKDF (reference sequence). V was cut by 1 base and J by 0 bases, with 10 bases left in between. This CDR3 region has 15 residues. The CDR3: CATSRVGEASYEQYF. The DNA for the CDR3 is TGTGCCACCAGCAGAGTAGGGGAAGCCTCCTACGAGCAGTACTTC.

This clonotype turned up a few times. This CDR3 reads CATMNTEAFF. The CDR3 DNA reads as TGTGCCACCATGAACACTGAAGCTTTCTTT. The rearrangement links TRBV10-3 to TRBJ1-1; unclear D gene. Trimming pared 10 bases from V and 0 bases from J, leaving 3 bases between. The germline CDR1 and CDR2 sequences are ENHRY and SYGVKD. The CDR3 is 10 amino acids.

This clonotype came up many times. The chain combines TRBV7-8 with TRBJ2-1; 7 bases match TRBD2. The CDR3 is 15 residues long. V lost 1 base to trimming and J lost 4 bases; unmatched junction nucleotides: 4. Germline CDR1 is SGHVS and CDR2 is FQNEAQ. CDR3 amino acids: CASSLGAGNYNEQFF. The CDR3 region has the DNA TGTGCCAGCAGCTTAGGAGCGGGAAATTACAATGAGCAGTTCTTC.

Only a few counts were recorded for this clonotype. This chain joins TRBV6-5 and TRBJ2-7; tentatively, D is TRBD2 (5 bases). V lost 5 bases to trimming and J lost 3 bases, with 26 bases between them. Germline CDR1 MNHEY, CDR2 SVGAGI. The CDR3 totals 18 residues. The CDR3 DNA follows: TGTGCCAGCAGTCCCCCCCTCTTGAGGGCGGGCCACAACTACGAGCAGTACTTC. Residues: CASSPPLLRAGHNYEQYF.

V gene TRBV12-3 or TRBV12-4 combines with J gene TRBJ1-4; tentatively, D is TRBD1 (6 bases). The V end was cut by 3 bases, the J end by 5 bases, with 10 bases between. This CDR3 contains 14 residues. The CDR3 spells CASSLGGANEKLFF. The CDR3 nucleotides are TGTGCCAGCAGTTTGGGGGGGGCGAATGAAAAACTGTTTTTT.

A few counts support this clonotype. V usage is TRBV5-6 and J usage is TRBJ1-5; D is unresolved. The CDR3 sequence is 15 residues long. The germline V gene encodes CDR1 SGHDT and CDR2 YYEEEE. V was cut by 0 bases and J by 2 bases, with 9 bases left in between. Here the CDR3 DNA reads TGTGCCAGCAGCTTGGGGGCCCAGGGCAATCAGCCCCAGCATTTT. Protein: CASSLGAQGNQPQHF. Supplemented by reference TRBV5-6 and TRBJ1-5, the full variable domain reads DAGVTQSPTHLIKTRGQQVTLRCSPKSGHDTVSWYQQALGQGPQFIFQYYEEEERQRGNFPDRFSGHQFPNYSSELNVNALLLGDSALYLCASSLGAQGNQPQHFGDGTRLSIL.

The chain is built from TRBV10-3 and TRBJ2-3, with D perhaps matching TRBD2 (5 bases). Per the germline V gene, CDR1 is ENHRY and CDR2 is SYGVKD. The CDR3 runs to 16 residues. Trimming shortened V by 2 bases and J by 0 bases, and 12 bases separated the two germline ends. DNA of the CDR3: TGTGCCATCAGTGAGAAGTTAGCGCGAAGCACAGATACGCAGTATTTT. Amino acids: CAISEKLARSTDTQYF.

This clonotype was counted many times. The CDR3 DNA sequence: TGTGCCAGCAGAAAGGTTGGAGGAGCCGGGGAGCTGTTTTTT. The encoded protein is CASRKVGGAGELFF. The chain links TRBV2 to TRBJ2-2, with D perhaps matching TRBD2 (5 bases). The CDR3 is 14 amino acids. Looked up from germline, CDR1 is SNHLY and CDR2 is FYNNEI. Trimming removed 6 bases from V and 6 bases from J, with 14 bases in between.

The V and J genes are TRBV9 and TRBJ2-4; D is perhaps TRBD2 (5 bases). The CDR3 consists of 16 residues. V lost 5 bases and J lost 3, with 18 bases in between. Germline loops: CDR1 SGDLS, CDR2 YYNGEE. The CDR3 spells CASSPGRVGGKNIQYF. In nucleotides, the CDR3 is TGTGCCAGCAGTCCTGGCCGAGTCGGAGGCAAAAACATTCAGTACTTC.

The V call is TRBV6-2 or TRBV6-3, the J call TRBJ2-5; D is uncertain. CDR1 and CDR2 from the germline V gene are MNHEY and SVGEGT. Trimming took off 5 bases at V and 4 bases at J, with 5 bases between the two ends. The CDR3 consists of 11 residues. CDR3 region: CASSNLETQYF. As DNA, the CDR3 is TGTGCCAGCAGTAACCTAGAGACCCAGTACTTC.

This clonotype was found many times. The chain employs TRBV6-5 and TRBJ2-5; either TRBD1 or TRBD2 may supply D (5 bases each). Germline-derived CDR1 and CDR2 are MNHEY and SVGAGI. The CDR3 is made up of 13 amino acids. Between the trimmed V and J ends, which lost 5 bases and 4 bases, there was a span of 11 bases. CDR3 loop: CASSQQAGETQYF. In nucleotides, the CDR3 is TGTGCCAGCAGTCAACAGGCGGGAGAGACCCAGTACTTC.

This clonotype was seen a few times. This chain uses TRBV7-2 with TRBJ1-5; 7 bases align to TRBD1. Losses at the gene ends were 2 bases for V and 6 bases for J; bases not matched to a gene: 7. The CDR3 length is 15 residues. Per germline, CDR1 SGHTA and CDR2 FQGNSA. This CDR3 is CASSLYRGRGQPQHF. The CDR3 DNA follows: TGTGCCAGCAGCTTATACAGGGGAAGGGGTCAGCCCCAGCATTTT. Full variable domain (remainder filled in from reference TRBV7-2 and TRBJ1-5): GAGVSQSPSNKVTEKGKDVELRCDPISGHTALYWYRQSLGQGLEFLIYFQGNSAPDKSGLPSDRFSAERTGGSVSTLTIQRTQQEDSAVYLCASSLYRGRGQPQHFGDGTRLSIL.

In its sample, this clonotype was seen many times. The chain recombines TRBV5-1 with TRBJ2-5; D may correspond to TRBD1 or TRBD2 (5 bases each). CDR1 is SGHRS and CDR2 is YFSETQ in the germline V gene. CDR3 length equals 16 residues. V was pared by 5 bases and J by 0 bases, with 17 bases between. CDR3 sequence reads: CASSSGMGQYQETQYF. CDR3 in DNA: TGCGCCAGCAGTTCGGGGATGGGGCAGTACCAAGAGACCCAGTACTTC.

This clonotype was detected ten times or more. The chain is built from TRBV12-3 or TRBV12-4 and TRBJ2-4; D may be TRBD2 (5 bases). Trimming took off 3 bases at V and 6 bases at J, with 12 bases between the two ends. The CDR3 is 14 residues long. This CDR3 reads CASSLGSLGNIQYF. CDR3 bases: TGTGCCAGCAGTTTGGGGAGTTTAGGAAACATTCAGTACTTC.

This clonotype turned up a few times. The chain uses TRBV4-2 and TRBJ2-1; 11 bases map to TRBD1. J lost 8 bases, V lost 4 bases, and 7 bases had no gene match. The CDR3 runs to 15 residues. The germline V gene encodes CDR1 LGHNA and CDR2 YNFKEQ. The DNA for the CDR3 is TGTGCCAGCAGCCCCAGGGGACAGGGGGGCTATGAGCAGTTCTTC. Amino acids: CASSPRGQGGYEQFF.